The rows below give T cell receptor beta chains drawn from one sample of a study of T cells after yellow fever vaccination. TCRdb redid the calling of the 5' RACE reads with MiXCR, one entry per CDR3 protein. The sample has about 210,000 distinct CDR3 sequences, 6.7% seen once; the top ten hold 0.85% to 1.2%. The sequences come from CD4+ T cells sorted from PBMCs, collected on the day of the yellow fever booster vaccination. Every receptor here comes from a man younger than 40 who received the YFV17D yellow fever vaccine. CDR3s include the opening cysteine and the closing phenylalanine or tryptophan. A D gene is named only where the DNA matches it firmly. Size is omitted from some rows. Given values are once, few, many or a class for expanded clones.

d_call,v_call,j_call,clone_size,cdr3_nt,cdr3_aa
TRBD1,TRBV29-1,TRBJ2-7,many,TGCAGCGCGGGACAGGTGCCTTGGGAGCAGTACTTC,CSAGQVPWEQYF
NA,TRBV5-4,TRBJ1-1,many,TGTGCCAGCAGCGCCGGACAGCCAATGAACACTGAAGCTTTCTTT,CASSAGQPMNTEAFF
TRBD1,TRBV6-1,TRBJ1-2,NA,TGTGCCAGCAGTGAGGAAGGACAGGGAGGGGGCTACACCTTC,CASSEEGQGGGYTF
TRBD2,TRBV6-2/TRBV6-3,TRBJ2-7,many,TGTGCCAGCAGTCAACGGGGGGACTACGAGCAGTACTTC,CASSQRGDYEQYF
TRBD1,TRBV20-1,TRBJ2-5,NA,TGCAGTGCTTTGCCCTTGACAGGGCAACAAGAGACCCAGTACTTC,CSALPLTGQQETQYF
TRBD1,TRBV20-1,TRBJ1-5,few,TGCAGTGCTAGAGCGGGACAGCCAAATCAGCCCCAGCATTTT,CSARAGQPNQPQHF
NA,TRBV7-9,TRBJ2-1,NA,TGTGCCAGCAGCCAACAGGGTCCCTCGCAGTTCTTC,CASSQQGPSQFF
NA,TRBV7-9,TRBJ2-7,NA,TGTGCCAGCAGCTTAGTGTCAGGGAAGCACTACGAGCAGTACTTC,CASSLVSGKHYEQYF
NA,TRBV7-2,TRBJ2-4,many,TGTGCCAGCAGCTTAGACGTCGCAGCGAACATTCAGTACTTC,CASSLDVAANIQYF
TRBD2,TRBV20-1,TRBJ2-7,few,TGCAGTGCTAGAGATCGGACTAGCGGGGCCTACGAGCAGTACTTC,CSARDRTSGAYEQYF
NA,TRBV5-1,TRBJ2-3,few,TGCGCCAGCAGCTTGCTTGGGGCGGGAGATACGCAGTATTTT,CASSLLGAGDTQYF
NA,TRBV18,TRBJ1-1,NA,TGTGCCAGCTCATCCGTTTTTGACACTGAAGCTTTCTTT,CASSSVFDTEAFF
NA,TRBV20-1,TRBJ2-1,few,TGCAGTGCTACCCAGTCCTACAATGAGCAGTTCTTC,CSATQSYNEQFF
NA,TRBV7-2,TRBJ1-3,few,TGTGCCAGCAGCTTGTTCCCTGGAAACACCATATATTTT,CASSLFPGNTIYF
TRBD1,TRBV4-3,TRBJ2-7,many,TGCGCCAGCAGCCAAGAACCTGGACAGGGGGCCTACGAGCAGTACTTC,CASSQEPGQGAYEQYF
NA,TRBV11-1,TRBJ2-7,NA,TGTGCCAGCAGCTTTCTAAACTCCTACGAGCAGTACTTC,CASSFLNSYEQYF
TRBD1,TRBV6-5,TRBJ1-1,many,TGTGCCAGCAGCAAATACAGGGGGCGCGTGACTGAAGCTTTCTTT,CASSKYRGRVTEAFF
NA,TRBV20-1,TRBJ2-1,many,TGCAGTGCTAGTTACAATGAGCAGTTCTTC,CSASYNEQFF
TRBD1,TRBV12-3/TRBV12-4,TRBJ2-6,NA,TGTGCCAGCAGTGTACAGGGGGCTGACGTCCTGACTTTC,CASSVQGADVLTF
TRBD2,TRBV7-9,TRBJ2-5,few,TGTGCCAGCAGCTTATTAGCGGGAGATTATCAAGAGACCCAGTACTTC,CASSLLAGDYQETQYF
TRBD1,TRBV6-1,TRBJ2-7,NA,TGTGCCAGCAGCAACCGGGACAGGGGGCTCTACGAGCAGTACTTC,CASSNRDRGLYEQYF
TRBD2,TRBV7-2,TRBJ2-7,many,TGTGCCAGCAGCGCTAGACAGCGGGGCCAATACGAGCAGTACTTC,CASSARQRGQYEQYF
NA,TRBV12-3/TRBV12-4,TRBJ2-5,few,TGTGCCAGCAGTCATAAGGAGACCCAGTACTTC,CASSHKETQYF
NA,TRBV5-1,TRBJ2-7,few,TGCGCCAGCAGCGCTCGGGGCAACTCCTACGAGCAGTACTTC,CASSARGNSYEQYF
TRBD1,TRBV5-1,TRBJ2-2,many,TGCGCCAGCAAAGACAGGGAGAACACCGGGGAGCTGTTTTTT,CASKDRENTGELFF
NA,TRBV7-2,TRBJ2-2,few,TGTGCCAGCAGCCTCTCCACCAGCGGGGAGCTGTTTTTT,CASSLSTSGELFF
TRBD2,TRBV20-1,TRBJ2-3,many,TGCAGTGTTAGAGGCCTAGCGGGAGCCGAAACGCAGTATTTT,CSVRGLAGAETQYF
TRBD2,TRBV29-1,TRBJ2-3,NA,TGCAGCGTTGATGGCGGGAGACAAGATACGCAGTATTTT,CSVDGGRQDTQYF
NA,TRBV10-3,TRBJ2-4,many,TGTGCCATCAGTGAAGAGCTAGCCAAAAACATTCAGTACTTC,CAISEELAKNIQYF
NA,TRBV20-1,TRBJ1-1,many,TGCAGTGCCAAAGATGGGGACACTGAAGCTTTCTTT,CSAKDGDTEAFF
NA,TRBV29-1,TRBJ1-2,NA,TGCAGCGTTTCAGGGGACCTGAGCTACACCTTC,CSVSGDLSYTF
NA,TRBV7-2,TRBJ2-1,many,TGTGCCAGCAGCGCCTTAAATGAGCAGTTCTTC,CASSALNEQFF
TRBD2,TRBV7-2,TRBJ2-7,few,TGTGCCAGCAGCTCCAAGGTCGCGACTAGCGGGAGCGAGCAGTACTTC,CASSSKVATSGSEQYF
NA,TRBV21-1,TRBJ2-7,few,TGTGCCAGCAGCAAAGCGACCACCTGTCTAGAAACCTGCTACGAGCAGTACTTC,CASSKATTCLETCYEQYF
NA,TRBV5-1,TRBJ2-2,NA,TGCGCCAGCAGCCCCATAGGCACCGGGGAGCTGTTTTTT,CASSPIGTGELFF
NA,TRBV24-1,TRBJ1-5,NA,TGTGCCACCAGTGGGACGGCCGACAATCAGCCCCAGCATTTT,CATSGTADNQPQHF
NA,TRBV29-1,TRBJ2-1,few,TGCAGCGTTGTGGCGGCGAGCTCCTACAATGAGCAGTTCTTC,CSVVAASSYNEQFF
NA,TRBV5-4,TRBJ2-2,NA,TGTGCCAGCAGCTCTATCTTGGGGCTCGGGGAGCTGTTTTTT,CASSSILGLGELFF
NA,TRBV3-1,TRBJ2-7,few,TGTGCCAGCAGCCAATTCTCGGGGCGGTGGTACTTC,CASSQFSGRWYF
TRBD1,TRBV19,TRBJ2-6,NA,TGTGCCAGTAGTGCGGGACAGGGCGGGGGTGGGGCCAACGTCCTGACTTTC,CASSAGQGGGGANVLTF
NA,TRBV5-1,TRBJ2-5,NA,TGCGCCAGCAGCCCCCCGGGCCCCCGGGAGACCCAGTACTTC,CASSPPGPRETQYF
NA,TRBV20-1,TRBJ2-2,many,TGCAGTGCTAGCCGACCGTTTACCGGGGAGCTGTTTTTT,CSASRPFTGELFF
TRBD1,TRBV6-5,TRBJ1-5,few,TGTGCCAGCAGGCTAACAGGGGATCAGCCCCAGCATTTT,CASRLTGDQPQHF